The entry that follows covers one T cell receptor (beta chain) sequence. Its cognate antigen is unknown. The data belong to a study of T cell responses to AZD1222 COVID-19 vaccine. Whole-study findings and limits: Spike-wide vaccine-associated CD4 TCRs dominated at 160-218 and 743-854. Donors were largely white British and mainly female; clonal diversity was possibly underestimated.

CDR3 size: 15 residues. The germline gives CDR1 SGHNT, CDR2 YYREEE (reference sequence). Deletions cut 0 bases from V and 8 bases from J, with 17 bases between. Produced via immunoSEQ multiplex PCR; TCRdb's table is partial and in-frame only. Among more than 85,000 clones listed, roughly four fifths were seen once. The chain carries TRBV5-4 and TRBJ1-2; D call uncertain. The source was peripheral blood, collected on day 0 of AZD1222 vaccination. The sequence came from an adult in good health. CDR3: CASSLATHTTPGYTF. The CDR3, as DNA: TGTGCCAGCAGCTTGGCCACACATACCACTCCAGGCTACACCTTC.